This T cell receptor (beta chain) was recorded in a study of a mutant IDH1 vaccine in newly diagnosed glioma. Note on this clone: As yet, its antigen is unknown.

The time point: week 35, safety follow-up. Vaccination used 300 ug of mutant IDH1 20-mer peptide per dose, with topical imiquimod. Data came from immunoSEQ multiplex PCR; TCRdb stores just in-frame clones and leaves some out. In the table there are 50,000 to 70,000 clones, 74% of which are singletons. The receptor was derived from a man aged 45-60 years with glioma. The material sequenced was PBMCs, taken from a glioma patient whose treatment included an IDH1 peptide vaccine.

The CDR3 sequence is CASSLGTYEQYF. The CDR3 DNA follows: TGTGCCAGCAGCTTGGGGACCTACGAGCAGTACTTC. The chain combines TRBV5-4 with TRBJ2-5; unclear D gene. The DNA end is more similar to TRBJ2-7, so the J call may be wrong. The CDR3 is 12 residues long. Germline values: CDR1 SGHNT, CDR2 YYREEE (reference sequence).